The entry that follows covers one TCR beta chain sequence. What it binds is unknown. These data belong to a study of cytomegalovirus exposure and HLA in healthy donors. Study context: Across about 400 genotyped donors, about 86% landed in the Caucasian-associated ancestry cluster.

General observations from the study: It is likely that the observed cluster of highly shared sequence variants was a sequencing artifact.

CDR1 is MNHEY and CDR2 is SVGAGI in the germline V gene. This CDR3 contains 14 residues. V lost 5 bases and J lost 2; bases outside the gene matches: 4. PCR involved 60 Vbeta and 13 Jbeta primers. Clones were read by immunoSEQ multiplex PCR, and TCRdb kept only the in-frame ones, dropping some. The sample gives roughly 150,000 clones, more than 75% of which show up once; 13% to 15% is in the top ten. The sequence derives from a middle-aged woman in good health and CMV-seronegative. Material for sequencing was PBMCs. V is TRBV6-5 and J is TRBJ2-5; 8 bases map to TRBD1. Written as DNA, the CDR3 is TGTGCCAGCAGTCCTCGGACAGGGCAAGAGACCCAGTACTTC. Amino acid sequence: CASSPRTGQETQYF.